The sequence of this T cell receptor beta chain was determined in a study of blood T cell repertoires in COVID-19. At the level of the study: T cells, B-cell-depleted T cells, or PBMCs supplied cDNA or gDNA.

The CDR3 runs 18 residues. V was pared by 1 base and J by 4 bases, with 9 bases of the junction left unmatched. Germline V gene sequence: CDR1 SGHKS, CDR2 YYEKEE (reference sequence). Authors' methods: Amplifying reference gene primers gave estimates of nucleated cell counts. Here immunoSEQ multiplex PCR was the method, and the copy in TCRdb shows in-frame clones only, minus some. V, J and clone size are taken as reported in that table, and D and trimming were inferred from the DNA itself. The repertoire holds 400,000 or so clones, 75% to 90% seen once, with approximately 1.5% in the top ten. V and J are TRBV5-5 and TRBJ2-1; 12 bases agree with TRBD2. The sequence was obtained from a woman aged 40 to 50 with COVID-19, enrolled during active disease. The sample comprised peripheral blood. CDR3 DNA sequence: TGTGCCAGCAGCTTGATACTAGCGGGGGGCCTAGGTTACAATGAGCAGTTCTTC. Its protein is CASSLILAGGLGYNEQFF.